These T cell receptor beta chains were read from a single sample in a study of blood T cell repertoires in COVID-19. The assay was immunoSEQ multiplex PCR, and TCRdb's table has in-frame clones only and misses some. The table lists 95,000 to 100,000 clones, 84% of them singletons. The sequenced sample consisted of peripheral blood. All receptors derive from a human donor in a cohort sampled during active COVID-19. Each CDR3 is given with its conserved first and last residue. The D gene is left open where the match is weak. The size field is filled for only some rows; it gives once, few, many or a size class.

J,D,size,V,DNA,CDR3
TRBJ1-2,.,.,TRBV19,TGTGCCAGTAGTATCCGTCGGGAGATTGGAGGAGGCTACACCTTC,CASSIRREIGGGYTF
TRBJ2-2,.,once,TRBV28,TGTGCCAGCAGAACTCGGGACTGGAGTAACACCGGGGAGCTGTTTTTT,CASRTRDWSNTGELFF
TRBJ2-3,TRBD1,.,TRBV19,TGTGCCACCGCGGACAGGGGGAAGACAGATACGCAGTATTTT,CATADRGKTDTQYF
TRBJ2-4,.,.,TRBV12-3/TRBV12-4,TGTGCCAGCAGTTTAGGCGCGGGTAACATTCAGTACTTC,CASSLGAGNIQYF
TRBJ2-1,TRBD2,once,TRBV7-2,TGTGCCAGCAGCCATAGCGGGGGGGGATACAATGAGCAGTTCTTC,CASSHSGGGYNEQFF
TRBJ2-6,TRBD2,.,TRBV11-3,TGTGCCAGCAGCTTAGATTTGGGCGGGAGCTCTGGGGCCAACGTCCTGACTTTC,CASSLDLGGSSGANVLTF
TRBJ1-5,.,few,TRBV10-1,TGCGCCAGCGAGGTAGACAGAGCTCAGCCCCAGCATTTT,CASEVDRAQPQHF
TRBJ2-7,.,.,TRBV20-1,TGCAGTGCTAGTAGGCAGGACGAGCAGTACTTC,CSASRQDEQYF
TRBJ2-2,TRBD1,.,TRBV9,TGTGCCAGCAGCGGATACCAGGGGGCCGCCGGGGAGCTGTTTTTT,CASSGYQGAAGELFF
TRBJ1-4,.,once,TRBV6-5,TGTGCCAGCAGTTACCGGGCGGGGGTCGCTAATGAAAAACTGTTTTTT,CASSYRAGVANEKLFF
TRBJ1-3,.,few,TRBV7-7,TGTGCTAGCAGCCTATCCTCTGGAAACACCATATATTTT,CASSLSSGNTIYF
TRBJ1-1,.,.,TRBV6-1,TGTGCCAGCAGTGAAAGGCGGCGGGAGGAAGCTTTCTTT,CASSERRREEAFF
TRBJ2-7,.,.,TRBV3-1/TRBV3-2,TGTGCCAGCAGCCAAGTCCTCCTAGCGTACGAGCAGTACTTC,CASSQVLLAYEQYF
TRBJ1-6,.,few,TRBV5-1,TGCGCCAGCAGCCCGGGGGGAAGCTTTAATTCACCCCTCCACTTT,CASSPGGSFNSPLHF
TRBJ2-3,TRBD2,.,TRBV5-1,TGCGCCAGCAGCTTGAACCGGGGGGGCGGCACAGATACGCAGTATTTT,CASSLNRGGGTDTQYF
TRBJ1-5,TRBD1,few,TRBV19,TGTGCCAGTAGTATTCTCGGACAGGGCAACGGTCAGCCCCAGCATTTT,CASSILGQGNGQPQHF
TRBJ1-1,TRBD1,.,TRBV6-2/TRBV6-3,TGTGCCAGCAGTTATTCCAGGGGGAGTGCTTTCTTT,CASSYSRGSAFF
TRBJ2-1,TRBD1,.,TRBV11-3,TGTGCCAGCAGCCCCGGGACAGGGGCTCGCAATGAGCAGTTCTTC,CASSPGTGARNEQFF
TRBJ1-3,.,.,TRBV6-5,TGTGCCAGCAGTTACACAAGACAGCACTCTGGAAACACCATATATTTT,CASSYTRQHSGNTIYF
TRBJ2-4,TRBD1,.,TRBV2,TGTGCCAGCAGCCCGGGACAGGGGTCGGGCTTACCACTATGGGCCAAAAACATTCAGTACTTC,CASSPGQGSGLPLWAKNIQYF
TRBJ2-7,.,.,TRBV11-2,TGTGCCAGCAGCTTAGCCTACCAGTACTTC,CASSLAYQYF
TRBJ1-2,.,.,TRBV2,TGTGCCAGCAGTGAAGGGGGCGGGGGGCGCCAACTCTATGGCTACACCTTC,CASSEGGGGRQLYGYTF
TRBJ2-5,.,.,TRBV18,TGTGCCAGCTCCGGACAGTTACAAGAGACCCAGTACTTC,CASSGQLQETQYF
TRBJ2-6,TRBD1,.,TRBV10-3,TGTGCCACCACACGGCCGAGACAGGGCTTATCTGGGGCCAACGTCCTGACTTTC,CATTRPRQGLSGANVLTF
TRBJ2-7,.,.,TRBV13,TGTGCCAGCAGCCAGGACAACTACGAGCAGTACTTC,CASSQDNYEQYF
TRBJ1-5,TRBD1,once,TRBV19,TGTGCCAGTAGTCTCGGGACAGCCCGATACGGCAATCAGCCCCAGCATTTT,CASSLGTARYGNQPQHF
TRBJ1-3,.,.,TRBV28,TGTGCCAGCAGTTGGGCACGACCCCGGCGTTACTCTGGAAACACCATATATTTT,CASSWARPRRYSGNTIYF
TRBJ1-3,.,.,TRBV19,TGTGCCAGTAGTGGACAGCCCTCTGGAAACACCATATATTTT,CASSGQPSGNTIYF
TRBJ2-7,TRBD2,few,TRBV4-3,TGCGCCAGCAGCCAAGTAGCGAGCGGGGGAAATACCTACGAGCAGTACTTC,CASSQVASGGNTYEQYF
TRBJ1-1,TRBD1,.,TRBV2,TGTGCCAGCAGTGCGAGTGGACAGGGGAACACTGAAGCTTTCTTT,CASSASGQGNTEAFF